This note documents a single TCR beta chain sequence. Its binding antigen is unknown. No clone much larger than this one lies a single base away; base qualities are absent. This sample stems from a study of shared clonotypes between healthy human individuals (dated by TCRdb to about 2020). About the full investigation: The cohort included three men and a couple of women between 18 and 49 years of age. For each donor, CD4 naive and CD4 memory were each given three plates, CD8 naive was given two plates, and CD8 memory was given one plate. To estimate repertoire size and how much clonotypes are shared between individuals, the study performed deep sequencing of blood TCR repertoires from roughly five healthy adults. Between about 0.8 and 8.9 billion PBMCs per donor were obtained by leukapheresis. Different laboratories and diverse techniques were used to prepare libraries and sequence TCR repertoires, to increase sequencing depth and limit assay-specific biases.

Reading from cysteine to phenylalanine, the CDR3 counts 13 amino acids. The DNA shown is the 39-base CDR3, in frame from base 1. The trim is 5 bases for V and 3 bases for J, with a gap of 9 bases between the germline ends. In the germline V gene (reference sequence), CDR1 corresponds to MNHEY and CDR2 to SMNVEV. On the study overall, not on this receptor specifically: The genetic and exposure-history diversity represented was limited by the small number of donors. Compared with non-shared clonotypes, clonotypes shared by all four sorted-subset donors had higher generation probabilities. Larger estimated clonotype richness was generally found for naive subsets than for memory subsets. About 4.5% of naive CD4, 3.5% of naive CD8, about 2.5% of memory CD4, and approximately 0.39% of memory CD8 clonotypes were shared across several donors. Sampling was limited to blood, and TCR repertoires in tissue likely differ from TCR repertoires in blood. Based on pairwise subsampling, the degree of clonotype sharing among donors was expected to be affected by sequencing depth. Incomplete sequencing was indicated by rarefaction of sorted-subset datasets, despite the large sequencing depth.

Using the deep immunoSEQ assay, multiplex PCR amplified TCR CDR3 regions from genomic DNA. Extracted genomic DNA from each cell subset was distributed evenly across all wells of several immunoSEQ 96-well plates, and each plate was treated as a replicate. For sorted subsets, each replicate PCR was loaded with 200 ng genomic DNA, equivalent to about 33,000 T cell genomes. Purified libraries were measured with a Qubit 3.0 fluorometer, size-checked on a Bioanalyzer 2100, and measured again with the KAPA Library Quantification kit. Every immunoSEQ 96-well plate was sequenced on a dedicated single-read 150-cycle Illumina NextSeq 550 flow cell. Under the source paper's analysis protocol: The immunoSEQ output contained only junctional sequences without quality scores, so filtering could not match that applied to full-length reads. Sequences were annotated with PyIR, a Python wrapper for IgBLAST v1.9, and V/J genes and CDR3 were assigned using IMGT germline references. Reads were filtered out if the reads had weak V/J assignments (E-value above 1e-6), no CDR3, stop codons, out-of-frame junctions, or ambiguous translated residues. V3J clonotypes were defined as sequences sharing the same inferred V gene, J gene, and CDR3 amino acid sequence. The percentage overlap between two repertoires was calculated by dividing the number of shared unique clonotypes by the size of the smaller repertoire. Repertoire richness was assessed with RTK rarefaction, the Chao1 estimator, and Recon v2.1 estimates of unobserved clonotypes. Generation probabilities were computed with OLGA for all TCRbeta clonotypes obtained by the gDNA method from a handful of donors. Not all clones reach the TCRdb copy of this immuneACCESS table, which keeps in-frame sequences only. Checked studies attribute under half of the gap to unresolved V genes and leave the rest unexplained. The V and J calls and clone size are taken from that table; D and trimming were inferred from the DNA. The sample table shows around 2,000,000 clones, and 90% to 95% are seen once. The ten most abundant clones make up roughly 0.13% of the sample.

The donors were healthy, HIV-negative adults with no recently reported acute infections or vaccinations. Every donor was a Caucasian adult living in Nashville, Tennessee, USA. CD4+ T cells were enriched by magnetic negative selection, after which naive cells were positively selected on CD45RA and the negative fraction was taken as the memory subset. Blood was obtained by leukapheresis, after which PBMCs were separated by Ficoll-Histopaque density gradient centrifugation and cryopreserved in liquid nitrogen vapor phase. Analytical flow cytometry was used to check the purity and quantity of every magnetically sorted T cell population. Genomic DNA was isolated from each sorted fraction and quantified by UV absorbance on a Nanodrop 2000c.

Material: naive CD4+ T cells sorted from blood. This specimen's cell subset or site label, per the study, means: CD45RA+ positively selected. The sequence was collected from a man aged 18-30 years in good health. The rearranged chain carries TRBV27 and TRBJ2-3, with the D segment identity uncertain. The DNA reads TGTGCCAGCAGTCCCGAACTTACAGATACGCAGTATTTT. Its coded protein is CASSPELTDTQYF.